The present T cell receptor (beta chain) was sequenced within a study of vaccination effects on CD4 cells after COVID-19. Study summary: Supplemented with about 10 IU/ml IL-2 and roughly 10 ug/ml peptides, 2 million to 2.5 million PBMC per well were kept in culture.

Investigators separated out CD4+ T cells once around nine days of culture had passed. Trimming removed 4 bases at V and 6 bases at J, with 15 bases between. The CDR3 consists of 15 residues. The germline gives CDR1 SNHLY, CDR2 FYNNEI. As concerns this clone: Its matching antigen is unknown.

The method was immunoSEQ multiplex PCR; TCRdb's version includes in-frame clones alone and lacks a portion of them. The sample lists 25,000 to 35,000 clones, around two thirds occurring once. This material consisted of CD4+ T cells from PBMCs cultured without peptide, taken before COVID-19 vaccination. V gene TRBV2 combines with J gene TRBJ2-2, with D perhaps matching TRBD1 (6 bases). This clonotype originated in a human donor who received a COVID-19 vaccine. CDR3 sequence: CASSVTGAQAGELFF. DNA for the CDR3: TGTGCCAGCAGTGTGACAGGCGCTCAGGCCGGGGAGCTGTTTTTT. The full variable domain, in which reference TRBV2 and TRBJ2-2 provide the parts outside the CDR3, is EPEVTQTPSHQVTQMGQEVILRCVPISNHLYFYWYRQILGQKVEFLVSFYNNEISEKSEIFDDQFSVERPDGSNFTLKIRSTKLEDSAMYFCASSVTGAQAGELFFGEGSRLTVL.